The 27 T cell receptor beta chains below come from one sample, sequenced in a study of T cell changes during pregnancy in multiple sclerosis. The assay was immunoSEQ multiplex PCR, and TCRdb's table has in-frame clones only and misses some. The sample consists of 81,000 or so clones, roughly nine tenths of them appearing once. The specimen was PBMCs, collected in the first trimester of pregnancy. These receptors came from a female donor in good health, serving as a control in a pregnancy study. Some clones in this sample may be carry-over from other donors' samples.

The chain has TRBV27 and TRBJ2-7; unclear D gene. Trimming took 6 bases from V and 1 from J, leaving 7 bases between them. This CDR3 has 12 amino acids. Germline V gene sequence: CDR1 MNHEY, CDR2 SMNVEV (reference sequence). Here the CDR3 reads CASRRDSYEQYF. CDR3 DNA sequence: TGTGCCAGCAGGCGAGATTCCTACGAGCAGTACTTC.

This clone was seen just once. V gene TRBV28 combines with J gene TRBJ1-1; no definite D call. V lost 6 bases to trimming and J lost 5 bases, with 13 bases between them. Germline V CDR1 and CDR2: MDHEN, SYDVKM. This CDR3 has 13 residues. The CDR3 region has the DNA TGTGCCAGCAGCTCTAGGACTCGTACTGAAGCTTTCTTT. Amino acid sequence: CASSSRTRTEAFF.

This rearrangement joins TRBV10-1 to TRBJ2-2; the match to TRBD2 covers 7 bases. CDR1 and CDR2 from the germline V gene are WNHNN and SYGVQD (reference sequence). The CDR3 covers 14 residues. J gave up 2 bases and V 6 bases, and 3 bases lay outside the gene matches. CDR3 amino acids: CASRAGLNTGELFF. For the CDR3, the DNA is TGCGCCAGCAGAGCGGGACTCAACACCGGGGAGCTGTTTTTT.

The chain couples TRBV2 to TRBJ2-5; 12 bases are shared with TRBD1. Germline CDR1 reads SNHLY; CDR2 reads FYNNEI. Unmatched junction bases numbered 7, after V lost 6 bases and J lost 5 bases. This CDR3 region has 15 residues. CDR3 DNA sequence: TGTGCCAGCAGATGGGACAGGGGGCGCGGCGAGACCCAGTACTTC. Translated: CASRWDRGRGETQYF. The variable domain in full, completed from reference TRBV2 and TRBJ2-5, reads EPEVTQTPSHQVTQMGQEVILRCVPISNHLYFYWYRQILGQKVEFLVSFYNNEISEKSEIFDDQFSVERPDGSNFTLKIRSTKLEDSAMYFCASRWDRGRGETQYFGPGTRLLVL.

This clone was found once. The chain employs TRBV7-8 and TRBJ2-1; 9 nucleotides align to TRBD1. V trimming: 1 base; J trimming: 7 bases; junction bases outside the gene matches: 8. The germline V gene encodes CDR1 SGHVS and CDR2 FQNEAQ. The CDR3 covers 16 residues. CDR3 DNA sequence: TGTGCCAGCAGCTTAGGATCGGCGGGGACAGGGAATGAGCAGTTCTTC. Its protein is CASSLGSAGTGNEQFF.

The chain has TRBV14 and TRBJ1-1; D unclear. CDR1 and CDR2 from the germline V gene are SGHDN and FVKESK. The CDR3 sequence is 13 residues long. V was trimmed by 2 bases and J by 3 bases, leaving 7 bases between them. The CDR3 region has the DNA TGTGCCAGCAGCCAAACGATAGACACTGAAGCTTTCTTT. Amino acids: CASSQTIDTEAFF.

Only one count was recorded for this clone. This CDR3 is also generated by other DNA sequences in the sample. This chain joins TRBV5-1 and TRBJ2-5, with D unresolved. CDR1 and CDR2 (germline): SGHRS, YFSETQ. V was pared by 3 bases and J by 2 bases, with 2 bases between. This CDR3 has 11 amino acids. CDR3 sequence: CASSSQETQYF. CDR3 nucleotide sequence: TGCGCCAGCAGCTCGCAAGAGACCCAGTACTTC.

The V gene is TRBV28, the J gene TRBJ2-1; 8 bases are shared with TRBD2. Germline CDR1 MDHEN, CDR2 SYDVKM. V lost 2 bases, J lost 7 bases, and 4 bases stayed unmatched. There are 14 residues in the CDR3. The CDR3 nucleotides read TGTGCCAGCAGTTTAAAGCGGGAGACGAATGAGCAGTTCTTC. Its protein is CASSLKRETNEQFF.

This clone was seen only once. The J gene is TRBJ1-3, the V gene TRBV7-9; 11 nucleotides align to TRBD1. CDR1 and CDR2 (germline): SEHNR, FQNEAQ (reference sequence). The CDR3 sequence is 18 residues long. The trim removed 5 bases at V and 10 bases at J, leaving 19 bases unmatched. CDR3 residues: CASSILVYGQGAGGTIYF. CDR3 bases: TGTGCCAGCAGCATACTAGTTTATGGACAGGGGGCCGGTGGAACCATATATTTT.

The V and J genes are TRBV27 and TRBJ1-5, with a weak D call TRBD1 (6 bases). Germline V gene data show CDR1 as MNHEY and CDR2 as SMNVEV (reference sequence). With 6 bases removed from V and 2 bases from J, the gap between germline ends came to 14 bases. This CDR3 region has 15 residues. As DNA, the CDR3 is TGTGCCAGCAGCAGCAGGGGTGGGGGCAATCAGCCCCAGCATTTT. Translation: CASSSRGGGNQPQHF.

The chain employs TRBV5-1 and TRBJ1-1, with TRBD1 matching over 10 bases. Germline CDR1 SGHRS, CDR2 YFSETQ. The junction had 6 bases not matched to a gene; V was cut back by 4 bases and J by 12 bases. The length of the CDR3 is 12 residues. As DNA, the CDR3 is TGCGCCAGCAGCCAGGGACAGGGGCGAACTTTCTTT. It translates to CASSQGQGRTFF. Full variable domain (remainder filled in from reference TRBV5-1 and TRBJ1-1): KAGVTQTPRYLIKTRGQQVTLSCSPISGHRSVSWYQQTPGQGLQFLFEYFSETQRNKGNFPGRFSGRQFSNSRSEMNVSTLELGDSALYLCASSQGQGRTFFGQGTRLTVV.

This chain connects TRBV2 to TRBJ2-3; 7 positions match TRBD1. CDR1 and CDR2 from the germline V gene are SNHLY and FYNNEI. The CDR3 is made up of 12 amino acids. The V gene end was trimmed by 5 bases and the J gene end by 4 bases; junction bases not matched to a gene: 0. CDR3 amino acids: CASSTGADTQYF. CDR3 coding DNA: TGTGCCAGCAGTACAGGGGCAGATACGCAGTATTTT.

CDR3 region: CASSYTGTDNQPQHF. Written as DNA, the CDR3 is TGTGCCAGCAGTTACACCGGGACAGATAATCAGCCCCAGCATTTT. The chain recombines TRBV28 with TRBJ1-5; 7 positions match TRBD1. This CDR3 comprises 15 residues. The V gene end was trimmed by 4 bases and the J gene end by 4 bases; junction bases not matched to a gene: 7. Germline CDR1 and CDR2: MDHEN and SYDVKM.

V gene TRBV9 combines with J gene TRBJ2-1; D perhaps matches TRBD2 (5 bases). With 3 bases removed from V and 4 bases from J, the gap between germline ends came to 14 bases. Germline V lookup: CDR1 SGDLS, CDR2 YYNGEE. This CDR3 contains 15 residues. CDR3 nucleotide sequence: TGTGCCAGCAGCGGTCGACTAAAGAATTACAATGAGCAGTTCTTC. Amino acid sequence: CASSGRLKNYNEQFF.

This chain links TRBV28 with TRBJ2-7; D may be TRBD1 (7 bases). V lost 4 bases and J 2 bases, leaving 18 bases between the germline ends. The CDR3 is 16 amino acids. Germline lookup yields CDR1 MDHEN and CDR2 SYDVKM. The CDR3 loop reads CASSSPLTGRTYEQYF. CDR3 DNA: TGTGCCAGCAGTTCTCCGCTGACAGGGAGGACCTACGAGCAGTACTTC.

This sequence joins TRBV29-1 and TRBJ1-2, with D tentatively TRBD1 (5 bases). Between the trimmed V and J ends, which lost 6 bases and 8 bases, there was a span of 13 bases. The CDR3 length is 11 residues. The V gene's germline CDR1 is SQVTM and CDR2 ANQGSEA. The CDR3 DNA reads TGCAGCGTCGCATACAGGACCGGCTACACCTTC. Translation gives CSVAYRTGYTF.

J is TRBJ1-2 and V is TRBV30; the match to TRBD1 covers 11 bases. The trim removed 4 bases at V and 6 bases at J, leaving 4 bases unmatched. Germline V gene data show CDR1 as GTSNPN and CDR2 as SVGIG (reference sequence). This CDR3 is built from 13 residues. The CDR3 DNA reads TGTGCCTGGAAGGGACAGGGGGTGAATGGCTACACCTTC. Amino acids: CAWKGQGVNGYTF.

The CDR3 sequence: CASSLLRWNTGELFF. DNA of the CDR3: TGTGCCAGCAGTTTGTTGCGGTGGAACACCGGGGAGCTGTTTTTT. The rearrangement joins TRBV28 to TRBJ2-2; D call uncertain. This CDR3 is 15 amino acids long. The ends were cut back, 3 bases at V and 1 base at J, with 9 bases in the middle. CDR1 MDHEN and CDR2 SYDVKM come from the germline V gene.

The chain is built from TRBV29-1 and TRBJ2-7; tentatively, D is TRBD2 (6 bases). V lost 4 bases and J lost 1, with 14 bases in between. CDR3 size: 14 residues. Germline CDR1 and CDR2: SQVTM and ANQGSEA. The DNA for the CDR3 is TGCAGCGTTGGGAAGCCGGGACTTTCCTACGAGCAGTACTTC. It codes for CSVGKPGLSYEQYF.

The chain is built from TRBV29-1 and TRBJ1-2; a weak D match, TRBD1 (6 bases). V lost 2 bases and J 8 bases, leaving 18 bases between the germline ends. Looked up from germline, CDR1 is SQVTM and CDR2 is ANQGSEA. The CDR3 is 14 residues long. The DNA of the CDR3 is TGCAGCGTTGAAATTGGACCAGGGGTAGGCGGCTACACCTTC. Protein: CSVEIGPGVGGYTF.

The CDR3 sequence is CSARGGSDELYGYTF. CDR3 bases: TGCAGCGCCAGGGGCGGAAGCGACGAACTATATGGCTACACCTTC. The V and J genes are TRBV29-1 and TRBJ1-2; maybe TRBD1 (6 bases). The CDR3 contains 15 residues. The V and J ends lost 7 bases and 5 bases respectively, with 23 bases between them. Looked up from germline, CDR1 is SQVTM and CDR2 is ANQGSEA.

This chain joins TRBV14 and TRBJ1-6; D may be TRBD1 (6 bases). V lost 2 bases and J 8 bases, leaving 13 bases between the germline ends. The CDR3 length is 15 residues. CDR1 SGHDN and CDR2 FVKESK come from the germline V gene. This CDR3 reads CASSQRLKGDSPLHF. The CDR3 DNA reads TGTGCCAGCAGCCAACGATTGAAGGGGGATTCACCCCTCCACTTT. Combining the CDR3 with reference TRBV14 and TRBJ1-6 gives the whole variable domain EAGVTQFPSHSVIEKGQTVTLRCDPISGHDNLYWYRRVMGKEIKFLLHFVKESKQDESGMPNNRFLAERTGGTYSTLKVQPAELEDSGVYFCASSQRLKGDSPLHFGNGTRLTVT.

This CDR3 is CASSFDSVYGYTF. In DNA, the CDR3 is TGTGCCAGCAGCTTTGACAGCGTCTATGGCTACACCTTC. The chain links TRBV7-8 to TRBJ1-2, with D possibly being TRBD1 (5 bases). There are 13 residues in the CDR3. Germline V CDR1 and CDR2: SGHVS, FQNEAQ. The V end lost 3 bases, the J end lost 4 bases, and 9 bases lay between the germline ends.

DNA of the CDR3: TGTGCCAGCAGCTTAAGCGGGGGGCGAGGCTTGAACACTGAAGCTTTCTTT. Its translation: CASSLSGGRGLNTEAFF. This sequence joins TRBV7-9 and TRBJ1-1, with D maybe TRBD1 (6 bases). CDR1 and CDR2 from the germline V gene are SEHNR and FQNEAQ (reference sequence). The CDR3 contains 17 residues. V dropped 2 bases and J dropped 0 bases, with 16 bases sitting between them.

The chain has TRBV14 and TRBJ1-2; maybe TRBD1 (5 bases). The V gene's germline CDR1 is SGHDN and CDR2 FVKESK. The CDR3 sequence is 15 residues long. With 0 bases removed from V and 2 bases from J, the gap between germline ends came to 10 bases. In DNA form, the CDR3 reads TGTGCCAGCAGCCAAGAGGCTGGGGGGAACTATGGCTACACCTTC. The encoded protein is CASSQEAGGNYGYTF.

This chain links TRBV29-1 with TRBJ2-3, with 14 bases matching TRBD2. V was clipped by 7 bases and J by 6 bases; unmatched bases: 3. CDR3 length equals 13 residues. Per the germline V gene, CDR1 is SQVTM and CDR2 is ANQGSEA. The CDR3 loop reads CSGGTSGGDTQYF. Here the CDR3 DNA reads TGCAGCGGAGGGACTAGCGGGGGTGATACGCAGTATTTT.

This chain uses TRBV28 with TRBJ1-6, with TRBD1 as a possible D gene (5 bases). V was pared by 7 bases and J by 4 bases, with 11 bases between. Germline V gives CDR1 MDHEN, CDR2 SYDVKM. The CDR3 covers 14 residues. CDR3 nucleotide sequence: TGTGCCAGCATGGCCGGGGGATATAATTCACCCCTCCACTTT. Translated, it gives CASMAGGYNSPLHF.